This T cell receptor beta chain was captured in a study of early T cells in non-severe SARS-CoV-2 infection (TCRdb year 2021). A note on the overall study: TCR sequencing used bulk RNA from unsorted whole blood, so alpha and beta chains could not be paired. Overall study results and their limits: VDJdb matching was skewed toward anti-spike CD8 responses and likely underestimated virus-specific expansions, missing private and CD4 specificities.

The study was a case-control design nested within a healthcare worker cohort in London, UK, with weekly nasopharyngeal swab PCR tests and blood sampling. Healthcare workers were enrolled in the week of the UK lockdown, from 23 to 31 March 2020, and were followed every week for up to roughly 16 weeks. From cysteine to phenylalanine, the CDR3 is 15 amino acids long. Just the 45-base CDR3 DNA is kept, in frame starting at base 1. CDR1 ENHRY and CDR2 SYGVKD were looked up in the germline V gene. Receptors were amplified or captured by 5' RACE. The listed sequencing device is NextSeq 500. To correct for sequencing error and PCR bias, the TCR library protocol tagged individual cDNA molecules with unique molecular identifiers. TCR alpha and beta chains were both sequenced, and the abundances of alpha and beta sequences in each sample were closely correlated with each other. Per the original workflow: Decombinator V4 was used to annotate the V gene, J gene and CDR3 of the TCR sequences. Expanded TCRs were defined as changing significantly between any two time points under a Poisson model with p below 0.0001. TCR abundances were normalised to the total number of TCRs sequenced in each sample and reported as counts per million. MAIT TCRs were defined by TRAV1-2 paired with TRAJ12, TRAJ20 or TRAJ33, and iNKT TCRs by TRAV10 paired with TRAJ18. VDJdb, accessed 1 November 2021, was searched for CMV, EBV and SARS-CoV-2 annotated TCRs, excluding TCRs annotated for multiple antigens. TCRdb reprocessed the public reads (quality trimming at Q25 with fastp, clone calling with MiXCR) and kept in-frame beta chains. Each entry merges the rows of one CDR3 protein and shows their most common DNA and genes. None of the V and J calls come from the authors' own analysis; TCRdb made them. This sample gives 60,000 or so distinct CDR3 sequences in total; about 12% of them show up just once. The ten largest account for roughly 4.5% of the sample.

In the case of this clonotype: This receptor's antigen is unknown. A junction end diverges from the germline sequence, so it may reflect a read error.

This TCR was recovered from an adult who was a healthcare worker with PCR-confirmed SARS-CoV-2 infection or an uninfected control (not recorded which). Sequenced sample: whole blood. The rearranged chain carries TRBV10-3 and TRBJ2-7; the D gene is perhaps TRBD1 or TRBD2, each of them matching over 5 bases. The sequenced DNA: TGTGCCATCGGTGAGTCTAATGGGGGCTCCTACGAGCAGTACTTC. Its translation is CAIGESNGGSYEQYF.